A selection of T cell receptor beta chains follows, all from one sample in a study of blood T cell repertoires in COVID-19. Sequenced by immunoSEQ multiplex PCR; TCRdb stores in-frame clones only, minus some. The sample carries some 350,000 clones, about nine tenths recorded once. Sequencing input: peripheral blood. These receptors all stem from a woman between 65 and 79 years old with COVID-19, enrolled during active disease. Both conserved end residues are part of each CDR3. Fields, in order: D gene, J gene, V gene, clone size, CDR3 DNA, CDR3 protein. A D gene is named only where the DNA matches it firmly. A clone size is listed for some rows: how often the clone was seen (once, few, many), or a class if it is expanded.

>TRBD1|TRBJ1-5|TRBV11-3|-
TGTGCCAGCAGCTTAGACCCGGACAGGGTTAATTGCAATCAGCCCCAGCATTTT
CASSLDPDRVNCNQPQHF
>TRBD1|TRBJ1-1|TRBV27|-
TGTGCCAGCAGTCCAGGGGGCGCGGGCACTGAAGCTTTCTTT
CASSPGGAGTEAFF
>TRBD1|TRBJ1-1|TRBV4-2|-
TGTGCCAGCAGCCCTTTTCCGGGACAGTCGTGGGGACAGGTAGGAGATGAAGCTTTCTTT
CASSPFPGQSWGQVGDEAFF
>-|TRBJ1-2|TRBV5-4|-
TGTGCCAGCAGCCCACCGGGAGGGATGGGAAACTATGGCTACACCTTC
CASSPPGGMGNYGYTF
>TRBD1|TRBJ1-2|TRBV3-1/TRBV3-2|-
TGTGCCAGCAGTCTCTCCGGGACAGACTATGGCTACACCTTC
CASSLSGTDYGYTF
>-|TRBJ1-2|TRBV30|once
TGTGCCCAATGGGTGGGGGGCTATGGCTACACCTTC
CAQWVGGYGYTF
>-|TRBJ2-5|TRBV24-1|once
TGTGCCACCAGTGATTTCACTAGGCAAGAGACCCAGTACTTC
CATSDFTRQETQYF
>-|TRBJ2-5|TRBV7-7|-
TGTGCCAGCAGCTTGACGGCTTACGGGGGGACCCAGTACTTC
CASSLTAYGGTQYF
>TRBD1|TRBJ2-7|TRBV6-5|-
TGTGCCAGCAGCGGACAGGGCCTCGAGCAGTACTTC
CASSGQGLEQYF
>-|TRBJ1-2|TRBV6-5|-
TGTGCCAGCAGTCCGCCTGGTCGGTCCTATGGCTACACCTTC
CASSPPGRSYGYTF
>-|TRBJ1-1|TRBV29-1|-
TGCAGCGGACGATTGGACAGTTTGAACACTGAAGCTTTCTTT
CSGRLDSLNTEAFF
>TRBD1|TRBJ1-2|TRBV10-3|-
TGTGCCATCAGTACCCGGACAGGGACCCTAGATGGCTACACCTTC
CAISTRTGTLDGYTF
>-|TRBJ1-1|TRBV29-1|-
TGCAGCGTTGAGGGGGGGCTAACGACTGAAGCTTTCTTT
CSVEGGLTTEAFF
>-|TRBJ2-2|TRBV9|once
TGTGCCAGCAGCGTATTGTCAGGTCAAAGCGGGGAGCTGTTTTTT
CASSVLSGQSGELFF
>-|TRBJ2-3|TRBV18|-
TGTGCCAGCTCACGGAGGCGTCCAAGCACAGATACGCAGTATTTT
CASSRRRPSTDTQYF
>TRBD1|TRBJ1-2|TRBV14|-
TGTGCCAGCAGCCAAGGGACAGGGAGAGGCTATGGCTACACCTTC
CASSQGTGRGYGYTF
>-|TRBJ1-2|TRBV20-1|-
TGCAGTGCTAGTCCCGGGTTCGATGGCTACACCTTC
CSASPGFDGYTF
>-|TRBJ2-1|TRBV19|-
TGTGCCAGTAGTATCGAACAGGGAAGCTCCTACAATGAGCAGTTCTTC
CASSIEQGSSYNEQFF
>TRBD1|TRBJ2-4|TRBV7-2|-
TGTGCCAGCAGCTTCCTAGGACAGGGGGCGGCCATTCAGTACTTC
CASSFLGQGAAIQYF
>-|TRBJ1-5|TRBV27|-
TGTGCCAGCAGTTGGGCGGGAATGAATCAGCCCCAGCATTTT
CASSWAGMNQPQHF
>TRBD1|TRBJ2-7|TRBV12-3/TRBV12-4|-
TGTGCCAGCAGCCGGGACAGTTTCTACGAGCAGTACTTC
CASSRDSFYEQYF
>-|TRBJ2-7|TRBV9|-
TGTGCCAGCAGCAGGGGGTCGGGACCCTCCTACGAGCAGTACTTC
CASSRGSGPSYEQYF
>TRBD1|TRBJ1-6|TRBV10-3|-
TGTGCCATCAGTGAGCCGGGACAGGGGGCAAGTTCACCCCTCCACTTT
CAISEPGQGASSPLHF
>TRBD1|TRBJ1-1|TRBV7-9|-
TGTGCCAGCAGCTTAGTGGGACAGGTGAACACTGAAGCTTTCTTT
CASSLVGQVNTEAFF
>-|TRBJ1-1|TRBV10-2|-
TGCGCCAGCAGTGAGCGGGGGACGGACACCGCTTTCTTT
CASSERGTDTAFF
>TRBD1|TRBJ2-6|TRBV19|-
TGTGCCAGTAGCGGACAGGGGGCTGGGGCCAACGTCCTGACTTTC
CASSGQGAGANVLTF
>-|TRBJ1-2|TRBV12-3/TRBV12-4|once
TGTGCCAGCAGTTTGAACTATAACTATGGCTACACCTTC
CASSLNYNYGYTF
>TRBD1|TRBJ2-7|TRBV4-2|-
TGTGCCAGCAGCCAAGAAGGGGGCCGCATCTCCTACGAGCAGTACTTC
CASSQEGGRISYEQYF
>TRBD1|TRBJ2-7|TRBV5-6|-
TGTGCCAGCAGCTTGGGGGCAGGGGGCGCCTACGAGCAGTACTTC
CASSLGAGGAYEQYF
>TRBD1|TRBJ2-7|TRBV5-5|-
TGTGCCAGCAGCTTGCAGGGGGCTATTTCCTACGAGCAGTACTTC
CASSLQGAISYEQYF
>TRBD1|TRBJ1-2|TRBV19|-
TGTGCCAGTAGTTCCAGGGGGCGTAACTATGGCTACACCTTC
CASSSRGRNYGYTF
>-|TRBJ2-3|TRBV7-2|-
TGTGCCAGCAGCCCGACTACCACACGAGCGGATACGCAGTATTTT
CASSPTTTRADTQYF
>-|TRBJ1-2|TRBV6-5|-
TGTGCCAGCAGGGGGGCCGTCGATGATGGCTACACCTTC
CASRGAVDDGYTF
>TRBD2|TRBJ2-7|TRBV19|-
TGTGCCAGTAGTATTAGCGGGGGCCCAGCCTACGAGCAGTACTTC
CASSISGGPAYEQYF
>TRBD1|TRBJ1-6|TRBV7-2|-
TGTGCCAGCAGCTATGGGACAGGGGGATCACCCCTCCACTTT
CASSYGTGGSPLHF
>TRBD1|TRBJ2-7|TRBV27|-
TGTGCCAGCAGTGGAGGGACAGGGGCCTACGAGCAGTACTTC
CASSGGTGAYEQYF
>-|TRBJ1-2|TRBV28|-
TGTGCCAGCAGCCGTACAGGGTCCAGCTATGGCTACACCTTC
CASSRTGSSYGYTF
>-|TRBJ1-3|TRBV9|-
TGTGCCAGCAGCGTAGCTATGGGGCCTGGAAACACCATATATTTT
CASSVAMGPGNTIYF
>TRBD2|TRBJ2-7|TRBV7-2|-
TGTGCCAGCAGCTTAGCGGAGGGACTAGGTAATTACGAGCAGTACTTC
CASSLAEGLGNYEQYF
>TRBD2|TRBJ2-3|TRBV7-2|-
TGTGCCAGCAGCTTAGGGCGCGGGGGGGCTAGATGGACAGATACGCAGTATTTT
CASSLGRGGARWTDTQYF
>-|TRBJ2-3|TRBV11-2|-
TGTGCCAGCAGCTCCAGGGGCAGAGACACAGATACGCAGTATTTT
CASSSRGRDTDTQYF
>TRBD1|TRBJ1-1|TRBV9|-
TGTGCCAGCAGCGCACAGGGGAGAAGGGACACTGAAGCTTTCTTT
CASSAQGRRDTEAFF
>-|TRBJ1-5|TRBV6-5|-
TGTGCCAGCAGTTACTCACAGGTCACCAATCAGCCCCAGCATTTT
CASSYSQVTNQPQHF
>-|TRBJ1-6|TRBV21-1|few
TGTGCCAGCAGCAGTACCCAGGGTAGCTCCTATAATTCACCCCTCCACTTT
CASSSTQGSSYNSPLHF